Presented here are 5 T cell receptor beta chains from one specimen sequenced in a study of T cell clones after liver transplantation. Profiled with immunoSEQ multiplex PCR; TCRdb holds only in-frame clones, not every one. In the table there are 70,000 to 80,000 clones, 90% of which are singletons. The sample in question was CD4+ T cells from blood, obtained before liver transplant. These receptors were taken from a human donor who received a liver transplant.

This chain uses TRBV2 with TRBJ1-6, with D perhaps TRBD1 (5 bases). Germline values: CDR1 SNHLY, CDR2 FYNNEI. V lost 4 bases to trimming and J lost 11 bases, with 15 bases between them. The CDR3 contains 14 residues. The CDR3: CASSVGDQETPLHF. The CDR3 DNA reads TGTGCCAGCAGTGTCGGGGACCAAGAGACACCCCTCCACTTT.

This clone was detected once. This sequence joins TRBV6-1 and TRBJ2-1; 7 bases map to TRBD1. V lost 2 bases and J lost 4; bases outside the gene matches: 8. This CDR3 region has 16 residues. Germline-derived CDR1 and CDR2 are MNHNS and SASEGT. The CDR3 loop reads CASSEPGLQGYNEQFF. The CDR3 region has the DNA TGTGCCAGCAGTGAACCAGGCCTACAGGGGTACAATGAGCAGTTCTTC.

The V gene is TRBV29-1, the J gene TRBJ2-1, with 9 bases lining up with TRBD2. J lost 2 bases, V lost 4 bases, and 6 bases had no gene match. The CDR3 runs 15 residues. CDR1 SQVTM and CDR2 ANQGSEA come from the germline V gene. The CDR3 loop is CSVGNSGRTYNEQFF. In nucleotides, the CDR3 is TGCAGCGTTGGGAACAGCGGGAGGACCTACAATGAGCAGTTCTTC.

This rearrangement joins TRBV19 to TRBJ2-7, with TRBD2 identical over 10 bases. This CDR3 spans 15 amino acids. CDR1 and CDR2 (germline): LNHDA, SQIVND (reference sequence). Losses at the gene ends were 4 bases for V and 5 bases for J; bases not matched to a gene: 8. This CDR3 reads CASSTQAAGGDEQYF. Written as DNA, the CDR3 is TGTGCCAGTAGTACCCAGGCAGCGGGAGGGGACGAGCAGTACTTC.

The chain has TRBV5-1 and TRBJ2-2; 9 bases align to TRBD1. Germline V gives CDR1 SGHRS, CDR2 YFSETQ. The CDR3 is made up of 17 amino acids. V lost 4 bases, J lost 5 bases, and 12 bases stayed unmatched. In DNA, the CDR3 is TGCGCCAGCAGCATCGGAGGGGGACAGGGAGTTACCGGGGAGCTGTTTTTT. Translation gives CASSIGGGQGVTGELFF. Drawing the rest from reference TRBV5-1 and TRBJ2-2, the complete variable domain is KAGVTQTPRYLIKTRGQQVTLSCSPISGHRSVSWYQQTPGQGLQFLFEYFSETQRNKGNFPGRFSGRQFSNSRSEMNVSTLELGDSALYLCASSIGGGQGVTGELFFGEGSRLTVL.